The entry below gives a single T cell receptor (beta chain) sequence along with its context. Only one count was recorded for this clone. Its binding antigen is unknown. Base qualities were left out, and no much larger clone turns up one base away. These data are taken from a study of blood T cell repertoires in COVID-19 (dated by TCRdb to between 2020 and 2021). Looking at the study overall: Samples covering the acute and convalescent phases of COVID-19 were provided by collaborators in the United States, Italy and Spain. The prospective study material was composed of cDNA or gDNA derived from T cells, B-cell-depleted T cells, or PBMCs. Deeply sampled blood TCRbeta repertoires from subjects exposed to, actively infected with, or recovered from COVID-19 were included in the dataset. The repertoires were released in a freely available public database meant as a resource for research on the immune response to SARS-CoV-2. Samples were obtained from the ongoing ImmuneRACE study (first 160 participants) and from 1,000 to 1,500 subjects provided by 6 global collaborators. Sample metadata almost always included a de-identified subject ID, COVID-19 status, age in years and sex. Where HLA class I and class II types were available, the types were taken from metadata supplied by the sample provider, not from assay-based typing. Broader findings and caveats from the paper: How much clinical and demographic metadata was included differed by source and by participant, and the metadata was provided uncurated.

The CDR3 runs 16 amino acids, cysteine and phenylalanine included. The retained sequence is limited to the CDR3, 48 bases, with the frame set at the first base. V ends up 3 bases short and J 4 bases short, with an unmatched junction base count of 9. CDR1 and CDR2, looked up from the germline V gene, are KGHSH and LQKENI. TCRbeta CDR3 regions were amplified from genomic DNA by means of the immunoSEQ Assay, a bias-controlled multiplex PCR. From the authors' description of their analysis: Within the assay, amplification of reference gene primers was used to estimate how many nucleated cells each sample contained. To quantify the absolute abundance of each unique TCRbeta CDR3 rearrangement, sequence reads were collapsed and filtered. For each sample, productive Simpson clonality was calculated as the square root of Simpson's diversity index over productive rearrangements. TCRdb limited this immuneACCESS table to in-frame rearrangements with V and J called. A share of clones is missing; checked studies link under half to unresolved V genes, and the rest is unexplained. The V and J calls and clone size are taken from that table; D and trimming were inferred from the DNA. Here the sample has about 120,000 clones; around 87% occur a single time. The ten top clones hold just under 30% of the sample.

Collaborating institutions collected whole blood in K2EDTA tubes following their own protocols. For TCRbeta analysis, collaborators shipped samples as frozen whole blood, isolated PBMCs, or DNA extracted from either of those sample types. The TCR was taken from an older woman with acute or convalescent COVID-19. Sequencing was done on a sample of peripheral blood. This receptor chain uses TRBV18 and TRBJ1-3; TRBD1 lines up with 7 middle nucleotides. The nucleotide sequence is TGTGCCAGCTCACCGGGACAGTCCGCGGCGGGAAACACCATATATTTT. It is translated as CASSPGQSAAGNTIYF.